The 8 T cell receptor beta chains listed next were all sequenced from one sample in a study of T cell responses to AZD1222 COVID-19 vaccine. Profiled with immunoSEQ multiplex PCR; TCRdb holds only in-frame clones, not every one. The data contain roughly 180,000 clones, 94% of them singletons. The material sequenced was peripheral blood, taken on day 0 of AZD1222 vaccination. These receptor sequences come from an adult in good health.

The V call is TRBV20-1, the J call TRBJ1-6; no definite D call. Between the trimmed V and J ends, which lost 0 bases and 14 bases, there was a span of 5 bases. CDR1 and CDR2 from the germline V gene are DFQATT and SNEGSKA (reference sequence). The CDR3 runs to 10 residues. CDR3 amino acids: CSARDSALHF. In DNA, the CDR3 is TGCAGTGCTAGAGATTCTGCCCTCCACTTT.

The rearrangement links TRBV5-4 to TRBJ2-2; D is ambiguous. Germline V gene sequence: CDR1 SGHNT, CDR2 YYREEE (reference sequence). V gave up 0 bases and J gave up 0 bases, with 6 bases separating them. CDR3 length: 15 amino acids. In DNA form, the CDR3 reads TGTGCCAGCAGCTTGGCCGGAACGAACACCGGGGAGCTGTTTTTT. This translates into CASSLAGTNTGELFF.

This sequence joins TRBV5-1 and TRBJ1-6; D ambiguous. CDR1 is SGHRS and CDR2 is YFSETQ in the germline V gene. The CDR3 extends over 13 amino acids. Trimming took off 0 bases at V and 10 bases at J, with 8 bases between the two ends. The CDR3 coding sequence is TGCGCCAGCAGCTTGGCCGGGTTCTCACCCCTCCACTTT. Translated: CASSLAGFSPLHF.

The chain is built from TRBV2 and TRBJ2-7; 11 nucleotides align to TRBD2. V shed 2 bases, J shed 7 bases, and the junction held 10 bases outside the gene matches. This CDR3 is built from 16 residues. Germline V gene data show CDR1 as SNHLY and CDR2 as FYNNEI. The DNA of the CDR3 is TGTGCCAGCAGTGAAAGGACTAGCGGGTGGAGCTGGGAGCAGTACTTC. Protein: CASSERTSGWSWEQYF.

CDR3 sequence: CAWSVKGDRGSPLHF. Written as DNA, the CDR3 is TGTGCCTGGAGTGTAAAGGGGGATAGAGGTTCACCCCTCCACTTT. The chain combines TRBV30 with TRBJ1-6, with D perhaps matching TRBD1 (6 bases). This CDR3 is 15 amino acids long. Per the germline V gene, CDR1 is GTSNPN and CDR2 is SVGIG (reference sequence). Trimming removed 0 bases from V and 9 bases from J, with 15 bases in between.

V usage is TRBV7-6 and J usage is TRBJ2-4; perhaps TRBD1 as D (6 bases). The V and J ends lost 2 bases and 0 bases respectively, with 11 bases between them. Per germline, CDR1 SGHVS and CDR2 FNYEAQ. The CDR3 runs to 16 residues. The CDR3 DNA reads as TGTGCCAGCAGCTTATCGGACAGTGGAGCCAAAAACATTCAGTACTTC. It yields the protein CASSLSDSGAKNIQYF.

The rearrangement links TRBV27 to TRBJ1-3, with TRBD1 matching over 7 bases. The junction had 14 bases not matched to a gene; V was cut back by 3 bases and J by 0 bases. The CDR3 is 19 residues long. Germline lookup yields CDR1 MNHEY and CDR2 SMNVEV (reference sequence). Written as DNA, the CDR3 is TGTGCCAGCAGTTTCGACAGGGAAGGGGAGGGTAGCTCTGGAAACACCATATATTTT. This encodes CASSFDREGEGSSGNTIYF.

This clone was seen only once. The V and J genes are TRBV7-2 and TRBJ1-2, with D unresolved. The germline CDR1 and CDR2 sequences are SGHTA and FQGNSA. The CDR3 has 14 amino acids. V gave up 5 bases and J gave up 4 bases, with 14 bases separating them. The CDR3 sequence is CASSPYKTGYGYTF. CDR3 nucleotides: TGTGCCAGCAGCCCTTATAAAACGGGCTATGGCTACACCTTC.